The rows below give T cell receptor beta chains drawn from one sample of a study of CD8 T cells in ankylosing spondylitis. Via MiXCR, TCRdb re-called the 5' RACE reads, giving one row per CDR3 protein. The top ten clones hold 3.5% to 4.5% of a sample with around 250,000 distinct CDR3 sequences, 30% to 35% of them seen once. The sample comprised blood, either unsorted or a sorted T cell fraction (not recorded which). Receptor source: a male donor with ankylosing spondylitis or in good health (not recorded which). CDR3s include the opening cysteine and the closing phenylalanine or tryptophan. The D gene is left open where the match is weak. Rows give clone size only sometimes, using once, few, many, or a class for an expanded clone.

j_gene | abundance | v_gene | d_gene | CDR3nt | CDR3aa
TRBJ2-7 | once | TRBV28 | TRBD1 | TGTGCCAGCACCCCATCGACAGGGGGCGAGCAGTACTTC | CASTPSTGGEQYF
TRBJ1-1 | - | TRBV5-1 | - | TGCGCCAGCAGCATAGCGGACGGAACAGCTAAACAGCGGGACACTGAAGCTTTCTTT | CASSIADGTAKQRDTEAFF
TRBJ2-3 | few | TRBV10-3 | - | TGTGCCATCAGTGAGTCAAGGACAGATACGCAGTATTTT | CAISESRTDTQYF
TRBJ2-5 | - | TRBV6-1 | - | TGTGCCAGCAGCCGGGGACGGGTTCGAGAGACCCAGTACTTC | CASSRGRVRETQYF
TRBJ2-3 | few | TRBV12-3/TRBV12-4 | - | TGTGCCAGCAGGGCGCTAAGCACAGATACGCAGTATTTT | CASRALSTDTQYF
TRBJ2-3 | - | TRBV10-2 | TRBD2 | TGCGCCAGCAGTGGCGGCGGGGGGGTTCCTCCAGATACGCAGTATTTT | CASSGGGGVPPDTQYF
TRBJ1-2 | - | TRBV28 | - | TGTGCCATCTTCCCTACAGGGTACTATGGCTACACCTTC | CAIFPTGYYGYTF
TRBJ2-7 | few | TRBV20-1 | - | TGCAGTGCCCCTCCCGCTATTACCTCCTACGAGCAGTACTTC | CSAPPAITSYEQYF
TRBJ1-5 | - | TRBV5-5 | - | TGTGCCAGCAGCTTTGGAGGGACGGCTCCGGCCCAGCATTTT | CASSFGGTAPAQHF
TRBJ2-1 | few | TRBV5-5 | - | TGTGCCAGCAGCTTGGCCAGGAGCTCCTACAATGAGCAGTTCTTC | CASSLARSSYNEQFF
TRBJ2-7 | - | TRBV30 | - | TGTGCCTGGGTGGGTCTGGACGAGCAGTACTTC | CAWVGLDEQYF
TRBJ1-1 | - | TRBV20-1 | TRBD1 | TGCAGTGCTATAGACAGGGTGAATACTGAAGCTTTCTTT | CSAIDRVNTEAFF
TRBJ2-7 | few | TRBV12-3/TRBV12-4 | TRBD2 | TGTGCCAGCAGTGCCGCCGCGGGGGGGTACGAGCAGTACTTC | CASSAAAGGYEQYF
TRBJ2-5 | - | TRBV7-8 | - | TGTGCCAGCAGCCGAAGACTGACCCTCTACCCAGGGTCCCAAGAGACCCAGTACTTC | CASSRRLTLYPGSQETQYF
TRBJ2-1 | - | TRBV6-5 | - | TGTGCCAGCACCCATGTTGATGAGCAGTTCTTC | CASTHVDEQFF
TRBJ2-5 | few | TRBV5-1 | - | TGCGCCAGCAGCTTGGCCGGGAACACCGGAGAGACCCAGTACTTC | CASSLAGNTGETQYF
TRBJ2-5 | - | TRBV6-1 | - | TGTGCCAGCAGTGATCCCCTTTCGAAGAATAGGGAGACCCAGTACTTC | CASSDPLSKNRETQYF
TRBJ2-5 | many | TRBV12-3/TRBV12-4 | TRBD1 | TGTGCCAGCAGTTACGGGACAGGGGAAGAGACCCAGTACTTC | CASSYGTGEETQYF
TRBJ1-1 | - | TRBV2 | TRBD1 | TGTGCCAGCAGTGCCGTGAGGGGGCGGAACACTGAAGCTTTCTTT | CASSAVRGRNTEAFF
TRBJ2-5 | - | TRBV5-1 | - | TGCGCCAGCAGCTCCGGGCGGAGGGAGATGGAAGAGACCCAGTACTTC | CASSSGRREMEETQYF
TRBJ2-7 | - | TRBV7-9 | - | TGTGCCAGCAGCGCTTCGGGGAGACCCGGCGACGAGCAGTACTTC | CASSASGRPGDEQYF
TRBJ1-2 | few | TRBV5-6 | - | TGTGCCAGCAGCTTGGTAGGGAATTTTAACTATGGCTACACCTTC | CASSLVGNFNYGYTF
TRBJ2-7 | many | TRBV20-1 | - | TGCAGTGCTAGCGGAGGATTACCCGAGCCCTACGAGCAGTACTTC | CSASGGLPEPYEQYF
TRBJ1-2 | few | TRBV20-1 | - | TGCAGTGCTAGGGTCCCTAACTATGGCTACACCTTC | CSARVPNYGYTF
TRBJ1-6 | - | TRBV6-1 | - | TGTGCCAGCAGAACCCTAGGGCAGGTTAATTCACCCCTCCACTTT | CASRTLGQVNSPLHF
TRBJ2-1 | few | TRBV24-1 | - | TGTGCCACCAGTGAAGGGATAGGGGCAATGAGGGATGAGCAGTTCTTC | CATSEGIGAMRDEQFF
TRBJ2-7 | - | TRBV27 | - | TGTGCCAGTAAACCAACCGGGAGAGGGCCCTACGAGCAGTACTTC | CASKPTGRGPYEQYF
TRBJ2-2 | - | TRBV12-3/TRBV12-4 | TRBD2 | TGTGCCAGCAATATAGCGGGGGGAGGCACCGGGGAGCTGTTTTTT | CASNIAGGGTGELFF
TRBJ2-3 | few | TRBV5-6 | TRBD1 | TGTGCCAGCAGGCCGACAGGGGCGACGTTTTGGGATACGCAGTATTTT | CASRPTGATFWDTQYF
TRBJ1-1 | few | TRBV20-1 | TRBD1 | TGCAGTGCTTCCGGGACAGAGAGTTCTGAAGCTTTCTTT | CSASGTESSEAFF
TRBJ2-7 | - | TRBV9 | - | TGTGCCAGCAGCGGGGGCGGCCACGAGCAGTACTTC | CASSGGGHEQYF
TRBJ1-4 | - | TRBV5-1 | - | TGCGCCAGCAGCCCGAGCGGCTATTCTAATGAAAAACTGTTTTTT | CASSPSGYSNEKLFF
TRBJ2-5 | - | TRBV20-1 | - | TGCAGTGCTTCGGGGCGGGACCAAGAGACCCAGTACTTC | CSASGRDQETQYF
TRBJ2-5 | - | TRBV20-1 | - | TGCAGTGCCGGTGGGCGTATCGGCGAGACCCAGTACTTC | CSAGGRIGETQYF
TRBJ2-1 | - | TRBV7-2 | - | TGTGCCAGCAGCTCGATTAGCGGCCTTATATCCAATGAGCAGTTCTTC | CASSSISGLISNEQFF
TRBJ2-2 | - | TRBV12-3/TRBV12-4 | TRBD2 | TGTGCCAGCAACAGCGGACTAGCGGGGACACGCACGGGCACCGGGGAGCTGTTTTTT | CASNSGLAGTRTGTGELFF
TRBJ2-3 | few | TRBV11-2 | TRBD2 | TGTGCCAGCAGCCCCGGACTTGCGGGGGGGCGAAAGACAGATACGCAGTATTTT | CASSPGLAGGRKTDTQYF
TRBJ1-5 | - | TRBV6-1 | - | TGTGCCAGCAGTCAAGACAATCAGCCCCAGCATTTT | CASSQDNQPQHF
TRBJ1-1 | few | TRBV29-1 | - | TGCAGCGTCCCCACGGACACTGAAGCTTTCTTT | CSVPTDTEAFF
TRBJ2-6 | few | TRBV12-5 | - | TGTGCTAGTGGCCCTGTGGGGGGTAACTCTGGGGCCAACGTCCTGACTTTC | CASGPVGGNSGANVLTF
TRBJ2-7 | - | TRBV9 | - | TGTGCCAGCAGCGTACAGGAAGGGTTATCCTACGAGCAGTACTTC | CASSVQEGLSYEQYF
TRBJ2-3 | - | TRBV4-1 | - | TGCGCCAGCAGCCAGGGTCGTTCCGCACGCACAGATACGCAGTATTTT | CASSQGRSARTDTQYF
TRBJ2-3 | - | TRBV6-1 | TRBD2 | TGTGCCGGAGGACTAGCTTCCACAGATACGCAGTATTTT | CAGGLASTDTQYF
TRBJ2-1 | - | TRBV3-1 | - | TGTGCCAGCAGCCAAGATCTCTCGGGGGGCGCTCGGTTCTTC | CASSQDLSGGARFF
TRBJ1-6 | few | TRBV12-3/TRBV12-4 | - | TGTGCCAGCACTTTTCTAGGGCCCCATAATTCACCCCTCCACTTT | CASTFLGPHNSPLHF
TRBJ2-4 | - | TRBV9 | - | TGTGCCAGCAGCGTAGCTACGGGGAACATTCAGTACTTC | CASSVATGNIQYF
TRBJ2-7 | - | TRBV20-1 | - | TGCAGTGCTTTCGAGGGACCCTACGAGCAGTACTTC | CSAFEGPYEQYF
TRBJ2-3 | few | TRBV20-1 | TRBD1 | TGCAGTGCTAGAGATACGCAGGGGGCAGATACGCAGTATTTT | CSARDTQGADTQYF
TRBJ2-7 | - | TRBV20-1 | - | TGCAGTGCTAGAGCCGGTACACTCTCCTACGAGCAGTACTTC | CSARAGTLSYEQYF
TRBJ2-2 | - | TRBV20-1 | TRBD1 | TGCAGTGCTAGAGCTTGGACAGGGGGGGCCGGGGAGCTGTTTTTT | CSARAWTGGAGELFF
TRBJ1-5 | - | TRBV27 | - | TGTGCCAGCAGTAATAGGGGATACAATCAGCCCCAGCATTTT | CASSNRGYNQPQHF
TRBJ2-3 | - | TRBV5-5 | TRBD2 | TGTGCCAGCAGCTCTCCCCTAGCGGGGGGCTCATTGACAGATACGCAGTATTTT | CASSSPLAGGSLTDTQYF
TRBJ2-7 | - | TRBV6-1 | - | TGTGCCAGCAGTCTGACCACCGGGGCCGGCGAGCAGTACTTC | CASSLTTGAGEQYF
TRBJ2-5 | - | TRBV20-1 | - | TGCAGTGCTTATCACGGGACCCAAGAGACCCAGTACTTC | CSAYHGTQETQYF
TRBJ2-3 | - | TRBV11-2 | - | TGTGCCAGCAGCCCCCGTCCACGGCTTAGCACAGATACGCAGTATTTT | CASSPRPRLSTDTQYF
TRBJ2-1 | few | TRBV5-4 | - | TGTGCCAGCAGCTTGGCCTCAGGCTCCTACAATGAGCAGTTCTTC | CASSLASGSYNEQFF
TRBJ2-5 | - | TRBV6-6 | - | TGTGCCAGCAGTTACTCTGATGAGACCCAGTACTTC | CASSYSDETQYF
TRBJ1-3 | - | TRBV12-3/TRBV12-4 | TRBD1 | TGTGCCAGCAGGAACAGGGGAGCGAACACCATATATTTT | CASRNRGANTIYF
TRBJ1-1 | few | TRBV5-1 | - | TGCGCCAGCAGCTTGGCTACGGACAGCGCCACTGAAGCTTTCTTT | CASSLATDSATEAFF
TRBJ2-7 | once | TRBV30 | TRBD2 | TGTGCCTGGAGTGTGGGCAGCGGGGCATACGAGCAGTACTTC | CAWSVGSGAYEQYF